Here is one T cell receptor (beta chain) with its context. Sequencing of TCR beta was performed on blood CD8+ T cells and on blood CD4+ T cells. This sample is drawn from a study of CD8 T cells in Susac syndrome. The authors reverse transcribed about 0.5 to 1 ug RNA with random hexamers. TCRdb reprocessed the immunoSEQ multiplex PCR reads with MiXCR, giving one entry per CDR3 protein. The sample yields about 150,000 distinct CDR3 sequences, 85% to 95% seen once. V lost 4 bases to trimming and J lost 6 bases, with 13 bases between them. The CDR3 length is 14 residues. Germline-derived CDR1 and CDR2 are KGHSH and LQKENI.

The source is a human donor with Susac syndrome. Sequencing was done on a sample of CD4+ T cells from PBMCs. V and J are TRBV18 and TRBJ2-1; D may be TRBD1 (7 bases). Here the CDR3 reads CASSLWRDSNEQFF. DNA of the CDR3: TGTGCCAGCTCACTCTGGCGGGACAGCAATGAGCAGTTCTTC.